A selection of T cell receptor beta chains follows, all from one sample in a study of beta chain features in type 1 diabetes. TCRdb's copy holds only in-frame clones and misses some; the assay was immunoSEQ multiplex PCR. The table shows around 250,000 clones, with roughly 70% occurring only once. Material: naive CD4+ T cells from blood. The receptors here all came from a man younger than 40 in good health. Each CDR3 is given with its conserved first and last residue. D genes are given only for firm matches. Clone size, where shown, is once, few, many, or a class for clones that have expanded.

>.|TRBJ1-1|.|TRBV29-1
CSVPDRNKIEAFF
TGCAGCGTTCCGGACAGAAATAAGATTGAAGCTTTCTTT
>.|TRBJ2-1|.|TRBV29-1
CSVAGALSNEQFF
TGCAGCGTTGCGGGGGCCCTGAGCAATGAGCAGTTCTTC
>.|TRBJ2-1|.|TRBV18
CASSPPRGRRDEQFF
TGTGCCAGCTCACCACCCCGGGGGAGGAGGGATGAGCAGTTCTTC
>.|TRBJ1-1|few|TRBV29-1
CSVAGRLNTEAFF
TGCAGCGTTGCAGGAAGGCTGAACACTGAAGCTTTCTTT
>.|TRBJ1-2|.|TRBV27
CASSFPDRGGYTF
TGTGCCAGCAGTTTTCCCGATAGAGGGGGCTACACCTTC
>.|TRBJ2-1|once|TRBV4-3
CASSQVLGTGEQFF
TGCGCCAGCAGCCAAGTACTCGGGACCGGGGAGCAGTTCTTC
>.|TRBJ2-7|.|TRBV2
CASRAEGVGEQYF
TGTGCCAGCAGGGCAGAGGGAGTGGGGGAGCAGTACTTC
>.|TRBJ1-2|.|TRBV27
CASSLQGSYGYTF
TGTGCCAGCAGTTTGCAGGGCAGCTATGGCTACACCTTC
>TRBD1|TRBJ2-3|once|TRBV7-9
CASSPGGRSTDTQYF
TGTGCCAGCAGCCCAGGGGGCCGTAGCACAGATACGCAGTATTTT
>.|TRBJ2-3|.|TRBV7-9
CASSPFAGSGTDTQYF
TGTGCCAGCAGCCCTTTTGCGGGATCTGGCACAGATACGCAGTATTTT
>.|TRBJ2-1|.|TRBV13
CASSLGTWNEQFF
TGTGCCAGCAGCTTAGGGACATGGAATGAGCAGTTCTTC
>TRBD1|TRBJ1-1|once|TRBV19
CASRFQGAGTEAFF
TGTGCCAGTAGATTCCAGGGGGCAGGGACTGAAGCTTTCTTT
>.|TRBJ2-3|.|TRBV30
CAWSNFGRDTQYF
TGTGCCTGGAGTAACTTCGGGAGAGATACGCAGTATTTT
>.|TRBJ2-1|once|TRBV7-2
CASSLRYSYNEQFF
TGTGCCAGCAGCTTACGTTACTCCTACAATGAGCAGTTCTTC
>.|TRBJ2-3|.|TRBV28
CASSPLEEGTTQYF
TGTGCCAGCAGTCCACTGGAGGAGGGAACTACGCAGTATTTT